The clone carrying this T cell receptor beta chain was counted at least ten times. The record originates from a study of Graves' ophthalmopathy and Graves' hyperthyroidism. RNA transcripts served as template for amplifying TCR beta CDR3 sequences. RT-PCR with HTBI primers came first, then second-round multiplex PCR. TCRdb independently ran MiXCR on the multiplex PCR reads; one entry per CDR3 protein. The data hold around 1.1 million distinct CDR3 sequences, with 35% to 40% observed a single time. The CDR3 consists of 14 residues. With 3 bases removed from V and 2 bases from J, the gap between germline ends came to 8 bases.

Sequences were obtained from peripheral blood or thyroid tissue (not recorded which). This clonotype was sampled from an adult man with Graves' hyperthyroidism. The chain employs TRBV12-3 or TRBV12-4 and TRBJ1-5; TRBD1 is a possible D gene (6 bases). The CDR3 DNA follows: TGTGCCAGCAGTTTTAGGACAGGCAATCAGCCCCAGCATTTT. It translates to CASSFRTGNQPQHF.